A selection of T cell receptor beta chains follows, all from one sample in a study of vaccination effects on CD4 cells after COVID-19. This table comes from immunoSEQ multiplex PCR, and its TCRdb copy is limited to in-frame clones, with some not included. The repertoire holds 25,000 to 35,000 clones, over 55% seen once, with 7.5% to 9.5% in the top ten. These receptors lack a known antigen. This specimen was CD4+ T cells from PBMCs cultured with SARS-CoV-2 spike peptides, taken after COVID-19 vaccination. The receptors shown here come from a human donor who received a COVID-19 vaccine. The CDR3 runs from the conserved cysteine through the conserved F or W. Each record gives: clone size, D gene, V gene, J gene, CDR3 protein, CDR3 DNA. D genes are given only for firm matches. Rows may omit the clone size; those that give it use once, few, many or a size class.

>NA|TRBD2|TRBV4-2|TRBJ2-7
CASSQEGTSGNSYEQYF
TGTGCCAGCAGCCAAGAGGGGACTAGCGGGAATTCCTACGAGCAGTACTTC
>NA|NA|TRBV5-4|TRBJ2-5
CAYLRGRETQYF
TGTGCCTACCTGCGGGGGCGGGAGACCCAGTACTTC
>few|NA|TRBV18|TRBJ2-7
CASSPDVDSTYEQYF
TGTGCCAGCTCCCCTGACGTCGACTCTACCTACGAGCAGTACTTC
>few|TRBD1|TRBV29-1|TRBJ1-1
CSVESGQGIEAFF
TGCAGCGTTGAGTCGGGACAGGGAATTGAAGCTTTCTTT
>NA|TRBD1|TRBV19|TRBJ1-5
CASSITGDQPQHF
TGTGCCAGTAGTATCACAGGGGATCAGCCCCAGCATTTT
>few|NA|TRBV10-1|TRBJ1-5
CASSGTYNQPQHF
TGCGCCAGCAGTGGTACCTACAATCAGCCCCAGCATTTT
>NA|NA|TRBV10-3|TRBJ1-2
CAISERNYGYTF
TGTGCCATCAGTGAACGAAACTATGGCTACACCTTC
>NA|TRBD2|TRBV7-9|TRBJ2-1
CASSSRAGGLDGEQFF
TGTGCCAGCAGCTCAAGAGCGGGGGGGCTGGACGGTGAGCAGTTCTTC
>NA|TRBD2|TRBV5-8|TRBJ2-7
CASSLSSSGRDYEQYF
TGTGCCAGCAGCTTGTCGTCTAGCGGGAGGGACTACGAGCAGTACTTC
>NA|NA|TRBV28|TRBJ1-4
CASRGYSTNEKLFF
TGTGCCAGCAGGGGATACTCAACTAATGAAAAACTGTTTTTT
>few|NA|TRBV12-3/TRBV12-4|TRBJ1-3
CASGTQNTIYF
TGTGCCAGCGGCACACAAAACACCATATATTTT
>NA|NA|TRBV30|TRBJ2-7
CAWSVRAFQYF
TGTGCCTGGAGTGTAAGGGCGTTTCAGTACTTC
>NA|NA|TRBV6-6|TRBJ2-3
CASSLLTRTDTQYF
TGTGCCAGCAGTTTACTTACTAGAACAGATACGCAGTATTTT
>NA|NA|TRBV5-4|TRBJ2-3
CASSLQGATDTQYF
TGTGCCAGCAGCTTGCAAGGGGCTACAGATACGCAGTATTTT
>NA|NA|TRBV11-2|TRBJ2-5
CASSIGYQETQYF
TGTGCCAGCAGCATAGGGTACCAAGAGACCCAGTACTTC
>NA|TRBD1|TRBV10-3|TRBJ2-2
CAISERTGTGAGELFF
TGTGCCATCAGTGAGAGAACCGGGACAGGGGCCGGGGAGCTGTTTTTT
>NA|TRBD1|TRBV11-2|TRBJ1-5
CASSTRDSGQPQHF
TGTGCCAGCAGCACCCGGGACAGTGGTCAGCCCCAGCATTTT
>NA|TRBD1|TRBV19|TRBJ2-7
CASRQRQGGYEQYF
TGTGCCAGTAGGCAAAGACAGGGGGGTTACGAGCAGTACTTC
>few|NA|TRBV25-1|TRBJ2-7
CASRNTYEQYF
TGTGCCAGCAGGAACACCTACGAGCAGTACTTC
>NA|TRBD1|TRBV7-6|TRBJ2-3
CASSLVGQRADTQYF
TGTGCCAGCAGCTTAGTGGGACAGAGGGCGGATACGCAGTATTTT
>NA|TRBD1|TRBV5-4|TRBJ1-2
CASSFPGGGYTF
TGTGCCAGCAGCTTCCCAGGGGGCGGCTACACCTTC
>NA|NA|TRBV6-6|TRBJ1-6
CASSSSRAGGNSPLHF
TGTGCCAGCAGTTCATCCCGGGCTGGGGGTAATTCACCCCTCCACTTT
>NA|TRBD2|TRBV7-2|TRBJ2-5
CASRLAGGPRTQYF
TGTGCCAGCCGACTAGCGGGGGGACCTAGAACCCAGTACTTC
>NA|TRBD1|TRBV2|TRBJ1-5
CASSETPGGFSQPQHF
TGTGCCAGCAGTGAAACCCCAGGGGGTTTCTCCCAGCCCCAGCATTTT
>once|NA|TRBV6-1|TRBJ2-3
CASSESVVGVTDTQYF
TGTGCCAGCAGTGAATCCGTCGTAGGGGTCACAGATACGCAGTATTTT
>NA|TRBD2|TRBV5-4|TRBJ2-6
CASSPGVAGFSSGANVLTF
TGTGCCAGCAGCCCGGGGGTAGCGGGGTTTAGCTCTGGGGCCAACGTCCTGACTTTC
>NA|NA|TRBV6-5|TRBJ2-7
CASSYDFGRSYEQYF
TGTGCCAGCAGTTATGATTTTGGACGGTCCTACGAGCAGTACTTC
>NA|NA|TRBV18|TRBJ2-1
CASSLGEGGYNEQFF
TGTGCCAGCTCACTGGGGGAAGGTGGATACAATGAGCAGTTCTTC
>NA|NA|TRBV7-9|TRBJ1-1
CASNVGQGYTEAFF
TGTGCCAGCAACGTCGGGCAAGGGTACACTGAAGCTTTCTTT
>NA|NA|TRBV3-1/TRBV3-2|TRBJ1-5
CASSQGQVHQPQHF
TGTGCCAGCAGCCAAGGACAGGTCCATCAGCCCCAGCATTTT
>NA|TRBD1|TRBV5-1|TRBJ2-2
CASSWTGGNTGELFF
TGCGCCAGCAGCTGGACAGGGGGGAACACCGGGGAGCTGTTTTTT
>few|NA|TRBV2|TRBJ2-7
CASQWSGQTYEQYF
TGTGCCAGCCAGTGGTCAGGTCAAACCTACGAGCAGTACTTC
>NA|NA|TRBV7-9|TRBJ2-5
CASSLGALEQETQYF
TGTGCCAGCAGCTTAGGCGCCCTAGAGCAAGAGACCCAGTACTTC
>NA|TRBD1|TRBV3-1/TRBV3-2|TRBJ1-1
CASSFDRGQTEAFF
TGTGCCAGCAGCTTTGACAGGGGGCAAACTGAAGCTTTCTTT
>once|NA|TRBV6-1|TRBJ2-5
CASSEMAGPQETQYF
TGTGCCAGCAGTGAAATGGCAGGACCCCAAGAGACCCAGTACTTC
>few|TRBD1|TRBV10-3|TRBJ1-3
CAISDSRTGSTSSGNTIYF
TGTGCCATCAGTGACTCTCGGACAGGATCTACTAGCTCTGGAAACACCATATATTTT
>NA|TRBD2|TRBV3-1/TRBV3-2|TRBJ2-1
CASSQFSGSGNNEQFF
TGTGCCAGCAGCCAATTTAGCGGGAGTGGTAACAATGAGCAGTTCTTC
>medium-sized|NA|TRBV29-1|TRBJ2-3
CSVVGVGTDTQYF
TGCAGCGTTGTGGGCGTAGGCACAGATACGCAGTATTTT
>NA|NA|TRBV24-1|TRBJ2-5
CATSDPRDSRRETQYF
TGTGCCACCAGTGACCCAAGAGACTCCCGACGGGAGACCCAGTACTTC
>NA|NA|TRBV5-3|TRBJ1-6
CARSPRAAAAGPNSPLHF
TGTGCCAGAAGCCCGAGGGCTGCGGCGGCAGGTCCTAATTCACCCCTCCACTTT
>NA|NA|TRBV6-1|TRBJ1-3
CASSEVSLGNTIYF
TGTGCCAGCAGTGAAGTTTCCCTAGGAAACACCATATATTTT
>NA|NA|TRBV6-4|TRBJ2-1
CASASGPTAYEQFF
TGTGCCAGCGCCTCGGGACCCACGGCATATGAGCAGTTCTTC
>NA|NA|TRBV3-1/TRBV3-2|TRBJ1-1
CASSQGSGMNTEAFF
TGTGCCAGCAGCCAAGGATCTGGGATGAACACTGAAGCTTTCTTT
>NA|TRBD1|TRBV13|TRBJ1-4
CASSLGDRVEKLFF
TGTGCCAGCAGCTTAGGGGACAGGGTTGAAAAACTGTTTTTT
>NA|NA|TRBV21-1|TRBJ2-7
CASSRALVLDYEQYF
TGTGCCAGCAGCAGAGCCCTCGTGCTCGACTACGAGCAGTACTTC
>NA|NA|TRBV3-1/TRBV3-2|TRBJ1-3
CASSQGATFGGSGNTIYF
TGTGCCAGCAGCCAAGGCGCGACATTTGGGGGTTCTGGAAACACCATATATTTT
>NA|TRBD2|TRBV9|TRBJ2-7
CASSGLAGRTYEQYF
TGTGCCAGCAGCGGACTAGCGGGACGAACCTACGAGCAGTACTTC
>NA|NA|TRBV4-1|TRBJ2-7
CASSHQGKTYEQYF
TGCGCCAGCAGCCACCAGGGAAAGACCTACGAGCAGTACTTC
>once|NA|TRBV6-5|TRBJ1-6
CASSYYRDNSPLHF
TGTGCCAGCAGTTACTACAGGGATAATTCACCCCTCCACTTT
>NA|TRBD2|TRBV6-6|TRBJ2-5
CASRRTSGPQETQYF
TGTGCCAGCAGACGGACTAGCGGACCTCAAGAGACCCAGTACTTC